These 2 T cell receptor beta chains share one sample of origin, sequenced in a study of shared clonotypes between healthy human individuals. Repertoires were generated with immunoSEQ multiplex PCR, while TCRdb's copy carries only in-frame clones and drops some. The table lists a few million clones, 85% to 95% of them singletons. Sequenced input: naive CD4+ T cells from PBMCs. Described subset: CD45RA+ positively selected. All receptors come from a man between 18 and 35 years old in good health. Some clones in this sample may be carry-over from other donors' samples.

V and J are TRBV5-4 and TRBJ2-2; TRBD2 is a possible D gene (5 bases). From germline, CDR1 is SGHNT and CDR2 YYREEE (reference sequence). CDR3 length equals 14 residues. V was cut by 5 bases and J by 5 bases, with 13 bases left in between. The CDR3 here is CASRPGRGTGELFF. Written as DNA, the CDR3 is TGTGCCAGCAGGCCCGGCCGGGGAACCGGGGAGCTGTTTTTT.

This clone was detected only once. The chain recombines TRBV27 with TRBJ1-4; D gene uncertain. Per the germline V gene, CDR1 is MNHEY and CDR2 is SMNVEV (reference sequence). V dropped 3 bases and J dropped 2 bases, with 10 bases sitting between them. The CDR3 is 15 residues long. The CDR3 DNA is TGTGCCAGCAGTTTTACGACCGGGACTAATGAAAAACTGTTTTTT. It codes for CASSFTTGTNEKLFF.